What follows are 8 T cell receptor beta chains derived from one specimen sequenced in a study of tumor-infiltrating lymphocytes in primary liver carcinoma. TCR beta cDNA was prepared out of around 460 ng total RNA by means of a constant-region primer. Amplification in three nested multiplex PCR rounds with slightly modified ARM-PCR gave rise to TCR beta libraries. Amplification in the first two PCR rounds was performed using TRBV1-TRBV30 forward primers and a C-beta reverse primer for 10 cycles each. TCRdb reanalysed the multiplex PCR reads using MiXCR and keeps one entry per CDR3 protein. Of around 78,000 distinct CDR3 sequences detected, 70% to 75% appear once; the ten largest clones hold approximately 15%. Starting material for RNA and DNA co-extraction consisted of roughly 19-31 mg of unsorted bulk tissue. Sequencing was carried out using liver tumor tissue from sampling region 4. Subset: tumor region T4, right-lateral pole. The receptors stem from a woman aged 55-69 years with primary liver carcinoma and hepatitis B virus infection.

To note about this clonotype: A read error may produce the germline difference seen at one junction end. V usage is TRBV18 and J usage is TRBJ2-3, with D uncertain. Germline V CDR1 and CDR2: KGHSH, LQKENI. The CDR3 spans 11 residues. The CDR3 loop is CPSSPADTQYF. The CDR3 bases are TGTCCCAGCTCACCAGCAGATACGCAGTATTTT.

In regard to this clonotype: Here the CDR3 omits its conserved ending phenylalanine or tryptophan, so a read error is the likely source. The chain couples TRBV7-8 to TRBJ1-1; D uncertain. Germline V gene sequence: CDR1 SGHVS, CDR2 FQNEAQ. V was trimmed by 6 bases and J by 0 bases, leaving 11 bases between them. The CDR3 spans 14 residues. As DNA, the CDR3 is TGTGCCAGCAGTATGGCCACGATGAACACTGAAGCTTTCCAT. This codes for CASSMATMNTEAFH.

Of note for this clonotype: A much larger clone lies a single base off, so this may be a read error. V gene TRBV7-8 combines with J gene TRBJ1-5; D gene uncertain. Germline-derived CDR1 and CDR2 are SGHVS and FQNEAQ. The length of the CDR3 is 15 residues. Trimming took 1 base from V and 6 from J, leaving 13 bases between them. In nucleotides, the CDR3 is TGTGCCAGCAGCTTAGATGGGATAGGCGGTCAGCCCCAGCATTTT. Translating gives CASSLDGIGGQPQHF.

With regard to this clonotype: Germline is not matched at one junction end, which may reflect a read error. The CDR3 DNA reads TGCGCCAGCAGCCCCGGGACAGGGGACAACAACGAGCAGTACTTC. It translates to CASSPGTGDNNEQYF. The V gene is TRBV11-3, the J gene TRBJ2-7; 10 nucleotides agree with TRBD1. Germline assignment: CDR1 SGHNT and CDR2 YENEEA. CDR3 length: 15 amino acids.

Worth noting for this clonotype: The junction and the germline gene differ at one end; a read error may be behind it. V is TRBV11-2 and J is TRBJ2-3; TRBD2 might be the D (5 bases). Germline lookup yields CDR1 SGHAT and CDR2 FQNNGV. This CDR3 contains 13 residues. The CDR3 region is CTSGIDRGDTQYF. The CDR3 DNA reads as TGTACCAGCGGCATAGATCGAGGAGATACGCAGTATTTT.

On this clonotype itself: One end of the junction fails to match germline, which may point to a read error. The genes are TRBV5-6 and TRBJ1-1; D unresolved. The CDR3 is 14 amino acids. Germline V gene lookup returns CDR1 SGHDT and CDR2 YYEEEE. The CDR3, as DNA: TGTGCCAGCAGCCCGCAGTCGAGGAACACTGAAGCTCTCTTT. It encodes CASSPQSRNTEALF. The full variable domain, in which reference TRBV5-6 and TRBJ1-1 provide the parts outside the CDR3, is DAGVTQSPTHLIKTRGQQVTLRCSPKSGHDTVSWYQQALGQGPQFIFQYYEEEERQRGNFPDRFSGHQFPNYSSELNVNALLLGDSALYLCASSPQSRNTEALFGQGTRLTVV.

The V gene is TRBV12-3 or TRBV12-4, the J gene TRBJ2-2; unclear D gene. The CDR3 has 14 residues. Between the trimmed V and J ends, which lost 6 bases and 10 bases, there was a span of 18 bases. The CDR3 sequence: CASSGFRNSEELFF. The CDR3 DNA follows: TGTGCCAGCAGCGGCTTTCGGAACAGCGAGGAGCTGTTTTTT.

On this clonotype itself: At one boundary the junction diverges from the germline segment, which might be a read error. The gene calls are TRBV10-3 and TRBJ2-7; D may be TRBD1 (5 bases). Germline V lookup: CDR1 ENHRY, CDR2 SYGVKD. The CDR3 runs to 16 residues. CDR3 residues: CAISDYSVTASHDQYF. The CDR3 nucleotides read TGTGCCATCAGTGATTATTCCGTGACAGCCTCCCACGATCAGTACTTC.